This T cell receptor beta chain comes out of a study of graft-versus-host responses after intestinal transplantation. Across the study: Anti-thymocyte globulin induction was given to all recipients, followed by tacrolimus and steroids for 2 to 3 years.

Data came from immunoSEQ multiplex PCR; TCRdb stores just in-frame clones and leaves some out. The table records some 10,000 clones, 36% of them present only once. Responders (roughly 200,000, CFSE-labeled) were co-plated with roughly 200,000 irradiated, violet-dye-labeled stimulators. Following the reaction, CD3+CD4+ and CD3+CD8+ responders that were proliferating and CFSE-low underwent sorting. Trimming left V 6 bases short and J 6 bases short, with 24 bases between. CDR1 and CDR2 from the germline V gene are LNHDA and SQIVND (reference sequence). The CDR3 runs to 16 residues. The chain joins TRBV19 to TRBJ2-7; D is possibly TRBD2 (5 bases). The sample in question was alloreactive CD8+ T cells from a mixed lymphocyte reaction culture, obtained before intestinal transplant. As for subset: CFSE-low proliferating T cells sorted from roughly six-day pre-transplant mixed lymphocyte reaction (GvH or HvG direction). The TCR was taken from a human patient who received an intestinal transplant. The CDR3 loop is CASRFVSDYPFREQYF. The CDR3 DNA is TGTGCCAGTAGATTCGTTAGTGACTACCCCTTTCGCGAGCAGTACTTC. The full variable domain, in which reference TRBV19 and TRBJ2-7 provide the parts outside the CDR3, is DGGITQSPKYLFRKEGQNVTLSCEQNLNHDAMYWYRQDPGQGLRLIYYSQIVNDFQKGDIAEGYSVSREKKESFPLTVTSAQKNPTAFYLCASRFVSDYPFREQYFGPGTRLTVT.